This TCR beta chain appears in the sequencing data of a study of naive and memory T cell subsets. Regarding the study as a whole: Over 95% of naive TCR sequences appeared only once after error correction, unlike memory subsets.

Cells stained for CD3, CD4, CD8, CD45RA and CD27 were sorted into four subsets. A remark on this clonotype: As yet, its antigen is unknown.

Trimming shortened V by 6 bases and J by 0 bases, and 12 bases separated the two germline ends. CDR1 ENHRY and CDR2 SYGVKD come from the germline V gene. The CDR3 covers 14 residues. An equimolar mix of two oligonucleotides served as the beta constant-region primer for TRBC1 and TRBC2. A 12-nucleotide UMI and the SP2 primer were added to the cDNA 3' end by oligonucleotide ligation. Ligated cDNA was amplified by four rounds of PCR with nested alpha and beta constant-region primers and SP2. TCRdb independently ran MiXCR on the UMI-ligation and nested PCR reads; one entry per CDR3 protein. The sample comprises about 90,000 distinct CDR3 sequences, roughly 7% of which are singletons, and about 1.6% rests with the top ten.

The chain has TRBV10-3 and TRBJ2-7; D gene unclear. This clonotype originated in a human donor in good health. Sample: central memory CD4+ T cells from blood. CDR3 protein: CAISDTRFSYEQYF. In DNA form, the CDR3 reads TGTGCCATCAGCGATACGAGGTTCTCCTACGAGCAGTACTTC.